The clone carrying this T cell receptor beta chain was detected many times. Its antigen is currently unknown. TCRdb ran MiXCR on the reads and lists one entry per CDR3 protein. The repertoire holds 140,000 to 150,000 distinct CDR3 sequences, with roughly 32% as singletons. This entry comes from a study of T cell repertoires in cytomegalovirus infection. The CDR3 runs 15 residues. Trimming cost V 7 bases and J 2 bases, with 18 bases left between them. The germline gives CDR1 SNHLY, CDR2 FYNNEI. The sample consisted of CD8+ T cells from cultured PBMCs, taken from culture after CMV antigen stimulation. The rearrangement joins TRBV2 to TRBJ2-7; possibly TRBD2 for D (5 bases). The TCR sequence derives from a human donor in good health (CMV status not recorded). Some clones in this sample may be carry-over from other donors' samples. The CDR3 protein is CASTPPGNSPYEQYF. The CDR3 coding sequence is TGTGCCAGCACTCCGCCCGGGAACTCCCCCTACGAGCAGTACTTC.